What follows describes a single T cell receptor (beta chain). This entry belongs to a study of blood T cell repertoires in COVID-19. Study-wide background: Donors in the United States, Italy and Spain gave samples during acute or convalescent COVID-19. Nucleic acid was either cDNA or gDNA, and it came from T cells, B-cell-depleted T cells, or PBMCs.

Authors' processing steps: The assay estimated nucleated cells by amplifying reference gene primers. TCRdb keeps only in-frame clones here, not all; method: immunoSEQ multiplex PCR. D and trimming come from the DNA, and the V and J calls and clone size come from that table. Among some 100,000 clones, around 92% were seen once, and the ten largest hold about 6.3%. The CDR3 spans 16 residues. With V trimmed by 3 bases and J by 2 bases, 4 bases remained unmatched. The germline CDR1 and CDR2 sequences are LNHDA and SQIVND (reference sequence). The sequence came from a woman in her sixties or seventies with active COVID-19. Sequencing was performed on peripheral blood. The chain couples TRBV19 to TRBJ2-3; TRBD2 aligns across 11 bases. CDR3 nucleotide sequence: TGTGCCAGTAGTATGACTAGCGGGAAGACCACAGATACGCAGTATTTT. It encodes CASSMTSGKTTDTQYF. Full variable domain (missing parts from reference TRBV19 and TRBJ2-3): DGGITQSPKYLFRKEGQNVTLSCEQNLNHDAMYWYRQDPGQGLRLIYYSQIVNDFQKGDIAEGYSVSREKKESFPLTVTSAQKNPTAFYLCASSMTSGKTTDTQYFGPGTRLTVL.